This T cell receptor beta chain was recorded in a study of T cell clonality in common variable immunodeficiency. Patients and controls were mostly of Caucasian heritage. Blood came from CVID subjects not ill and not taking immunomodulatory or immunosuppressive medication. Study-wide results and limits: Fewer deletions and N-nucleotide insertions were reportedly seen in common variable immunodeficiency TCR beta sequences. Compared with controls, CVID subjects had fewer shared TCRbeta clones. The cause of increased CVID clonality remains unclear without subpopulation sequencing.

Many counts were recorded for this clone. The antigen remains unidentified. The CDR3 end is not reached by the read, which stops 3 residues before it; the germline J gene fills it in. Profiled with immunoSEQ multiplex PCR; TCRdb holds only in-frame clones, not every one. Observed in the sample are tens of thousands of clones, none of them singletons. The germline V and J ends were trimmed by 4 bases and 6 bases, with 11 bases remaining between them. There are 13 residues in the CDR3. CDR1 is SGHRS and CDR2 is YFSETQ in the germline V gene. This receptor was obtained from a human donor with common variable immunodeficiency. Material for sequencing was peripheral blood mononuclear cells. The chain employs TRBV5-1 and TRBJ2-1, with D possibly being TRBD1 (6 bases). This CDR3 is CASSPGHSNEQFF. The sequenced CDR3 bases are TGCGCCAGCAGCCCGGGACATAGCAATGAG.